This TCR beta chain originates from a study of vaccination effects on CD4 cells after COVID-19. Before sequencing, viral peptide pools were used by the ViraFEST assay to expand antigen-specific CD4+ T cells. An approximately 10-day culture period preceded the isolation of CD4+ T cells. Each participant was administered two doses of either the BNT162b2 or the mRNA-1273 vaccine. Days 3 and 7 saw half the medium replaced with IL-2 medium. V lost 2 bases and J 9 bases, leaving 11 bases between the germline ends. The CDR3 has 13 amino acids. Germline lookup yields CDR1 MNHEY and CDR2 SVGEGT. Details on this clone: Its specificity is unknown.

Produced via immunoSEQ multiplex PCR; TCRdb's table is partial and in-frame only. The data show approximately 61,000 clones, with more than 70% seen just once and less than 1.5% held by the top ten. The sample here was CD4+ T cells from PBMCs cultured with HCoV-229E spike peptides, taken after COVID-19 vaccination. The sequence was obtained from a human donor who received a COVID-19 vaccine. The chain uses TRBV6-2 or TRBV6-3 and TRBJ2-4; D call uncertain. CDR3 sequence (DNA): TGTGCCAGCAGTTACGGTTTGGTGAGCATTCAGTACTTC. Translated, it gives CASSYGLVSIQYF.